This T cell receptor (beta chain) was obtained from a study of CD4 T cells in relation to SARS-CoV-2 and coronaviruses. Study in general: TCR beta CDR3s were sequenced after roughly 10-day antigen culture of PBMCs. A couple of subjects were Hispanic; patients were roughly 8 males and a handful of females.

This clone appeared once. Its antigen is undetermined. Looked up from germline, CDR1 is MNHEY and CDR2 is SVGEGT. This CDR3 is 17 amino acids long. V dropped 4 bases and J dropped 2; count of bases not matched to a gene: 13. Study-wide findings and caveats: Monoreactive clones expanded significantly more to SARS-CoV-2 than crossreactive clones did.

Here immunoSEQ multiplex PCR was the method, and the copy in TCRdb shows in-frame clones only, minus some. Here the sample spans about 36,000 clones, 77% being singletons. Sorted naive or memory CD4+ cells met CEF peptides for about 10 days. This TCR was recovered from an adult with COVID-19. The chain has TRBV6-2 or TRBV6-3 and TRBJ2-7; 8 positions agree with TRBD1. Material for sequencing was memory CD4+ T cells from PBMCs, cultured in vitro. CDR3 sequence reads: CASSFRQGPQNPYEQYF. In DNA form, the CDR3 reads TGTGCCAGCAGTTTTAGACAGGGGCCCCAAAACCCCTACGAGCAGTACTTC.